This TCR beta chain was observed in a study of spatial heterogeneity in lung cancer. MiXCR, run by TCRdb on the 5' RACE reads, gives a single entry per CDR3 protein. The profile shows under 100,000 distinct CDR3 sequences, approximately 8.5% of them singletons. This clonotype has more than one count but fewer than ten. The CDR3 spans 12 residues. Trimming took 0 bases from V and 5 from J, leaving 4 bases between them. The germline gives CDR1 SGHKS, CDR2 YYEKEE (reference sequence). Time point noted: sample taken at primary tumor resection. Sequencing was performed on whole RNA extracted from tumor and nontumor lung tissue, or from frozen PBMC, and the material was left unsorted.

The rearrangement links TRBV5-5 to TRBJ2-3; no clear D. This sequence was found in a male donor with early-stage non-small cell lung cancer. The material sequenced was PBMCs, taken at surgery. CDR3 DNA sequence: TGTGCCAGCAGCTTGGGGATAGATACGCAGTATTTT. It yields the protein CASSLGIDTQYF.